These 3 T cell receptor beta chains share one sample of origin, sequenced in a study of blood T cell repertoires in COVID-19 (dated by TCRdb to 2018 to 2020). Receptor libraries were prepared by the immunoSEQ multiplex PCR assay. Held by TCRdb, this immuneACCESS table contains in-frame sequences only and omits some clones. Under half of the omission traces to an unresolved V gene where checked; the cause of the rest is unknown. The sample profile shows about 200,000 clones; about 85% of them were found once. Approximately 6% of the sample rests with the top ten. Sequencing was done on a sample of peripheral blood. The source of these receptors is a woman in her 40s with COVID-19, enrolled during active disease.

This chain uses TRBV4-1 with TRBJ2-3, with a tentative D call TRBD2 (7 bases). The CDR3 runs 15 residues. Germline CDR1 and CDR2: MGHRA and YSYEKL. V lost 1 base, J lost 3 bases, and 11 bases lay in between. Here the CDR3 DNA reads TGCGCCAGCAGCCAAGGGGGGGGCCATACAGATACGCAGTATTTT. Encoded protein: CASSQGGGHTDTQYF.

CDR3 sequence: CASSERADSNQPQHF. CDR3 nucleotides: TGTGCCAGCAGCGAGAGGGCAGATAGCAATCAGCCCCAGCATTTT. The chain employs TRBV9 and TRBJ1-5; no definite D call. Trimming shortened V by 3 bases and J by 0 bases, and 10 bases separated the two germline ends. Germline values: CDR1 SGDLS, CDR2 YYNGEE. This CDR3 has 15 residues.

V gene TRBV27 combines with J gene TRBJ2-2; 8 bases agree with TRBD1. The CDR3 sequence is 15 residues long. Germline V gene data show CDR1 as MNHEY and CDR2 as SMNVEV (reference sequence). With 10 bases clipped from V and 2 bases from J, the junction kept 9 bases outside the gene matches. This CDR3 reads CATTTGTGNTGELFF. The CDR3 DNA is TGTGCCACCACGACCGGGACAGGCAACACCGGGGAGCTGTTTTTT.